The T cell receptor beta chain described here comes from a study of T cell responses to AZD1222 COVID-19 vaccine (dated by TCRdb to the early 2020s). Background for the entire study: Because spike-specific TCR depth and breadth did not differ between the two schedules, AZD1222 recipients who got a second dose at roughly 4 weeks were pooled with those who got a second dose at roughly 12 weeks. A total of approximately 230 trial participants underwent TCR sequencing, of whom 207 received two doses of AZD1222 and about 25 received two doses of the MenACWY control vaccine. Enrollment into the trials was organized by age into subgroups of 18-55, 56-69 and 70-plus years, and those subgroups contained roughly 150, 30 and 60 TCR-sequenced participants, respectively.

The CDR3 regions of human TCRbeta chains were analyzed by immunosequencing. As for how the authors treated the data: Repertoire TCRs were checked for matches against a reference library of SARS-CoV-2-specific TCRs that had been generated using the MIRA antigen-specificity platform. Breadth meant the fraction of unique TCRs that were SARS-CoV-2-associated, whereas depth meant the fraction of total T cells that were SARS-CoV-2-associated. Using the MIRA data, every spike-specific TCR was mapped to the spike region that the TCR reacted to and assigned to either a CD4 or a CD8 class. Log10-transformed breadth and depth values were compared by one-way ANOVA with Sidak's multiple comparisons tests. Drawn from immuneACCESS, this table holds only the in-frame rearrangements with V and J called that TCRdb kept. Clones are partly lost; checked studies trace under half to an unresolved V gene and leave the rest unexplained. V and J calls and clone size are those listed in that table; D and trimming were worked out from the DNA. This sample lists about 150,000 clones; about nine tenths were detected once. The top ten hold 1.5% to 2% of the sample.

Via the germline V gene, CDR1 is SGHNT and CDR2 YENEEA. Clipping removes 5 bases from V and 6 bases from J, with 4 as the unmatched junction base count. The cysteine opens and the phenylalanine closes a CDR3 of 15 amino acids. Only the CDR3 DNA is retained, 45 bases long and in frame from the first base. The research as a whole found: The 56-69-year group was small, and its depth increase did not reach significance, likely because of low power. No day 14 peak-response samples were available, so repertoires were characterized only after the peak T cell response. Participants were mostly white British, with more females than males. The authors suggested clonal diversity may have been underestimated. After two AZD1222 doses, both the breadth and the depth of spike-specific TCRs were significantly higher than at day 0 and than in MenACWY recipients. Only six or seven AZD1222 recipients were SARS-CoV-2 seropositive at baseline, limiting conclusions about previously exposed vaccinees. Epitopes outside the regions mutated in the B.1.351 and B.1.1.7 variants were reportedly recognized by nearly half of the unique spike-specific TCRs. CD4 TCRs associated with the vaccine covered the entire spike protein, and the dominant responses were in regions 160-218 and 743-854.

Read against the paper, the sample's time point label means: baseline before first vaccination. Vaccinee samples came from UK trials COV001 and COV002, including a single-blind randomized controlled phase 2/3 trial of AZD1222 (ChAdOx1 nCoV-19) in healthy adults. Trial participant PBMC samples were collected at day 0 and day 28 after the second dose for TCRbeta chain sequencing. Remarks on this clone: Its antigen target is currently unknown. Base-call qualities are not available, and no considerably larger clone is one nucleotide away.

The rearranged chain carries TRBV11-3 and TRBJ2-1; 13 junctional bases match TRBD2. This receptor was taken from an adult in good health. This sample comprised peripheral blood, obtained on day 0 of AZD1222 vaccination. The CDR3 region reads CASSRTSGRGNEQFF. The DNA sequence reads TGTGCCAGCAGCCGGACTAGCGGGAGAGGCAATGAGCAGTTCTTC.